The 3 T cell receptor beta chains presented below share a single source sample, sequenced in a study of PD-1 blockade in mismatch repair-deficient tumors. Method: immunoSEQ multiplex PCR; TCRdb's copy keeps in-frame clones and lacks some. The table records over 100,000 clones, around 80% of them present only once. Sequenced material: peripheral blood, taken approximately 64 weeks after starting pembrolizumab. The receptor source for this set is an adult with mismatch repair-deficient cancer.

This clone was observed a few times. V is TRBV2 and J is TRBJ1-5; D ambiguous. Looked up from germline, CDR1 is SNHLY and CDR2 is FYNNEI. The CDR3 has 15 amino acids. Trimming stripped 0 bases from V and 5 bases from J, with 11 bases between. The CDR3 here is CASSEARGDDQPQHF. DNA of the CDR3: TGTGCCAGCAGTGAAGCGCGCGGGGATGATCAGCCCCAGCATTTT.

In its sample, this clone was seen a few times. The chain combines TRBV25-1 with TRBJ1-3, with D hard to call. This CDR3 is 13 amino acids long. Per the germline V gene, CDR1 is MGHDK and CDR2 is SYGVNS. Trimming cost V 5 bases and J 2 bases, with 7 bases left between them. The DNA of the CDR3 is TGTGCCAGCAGTTCCCTAGCTGGAAACACCATATATTTT. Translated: CASSSLAGNTIYF.

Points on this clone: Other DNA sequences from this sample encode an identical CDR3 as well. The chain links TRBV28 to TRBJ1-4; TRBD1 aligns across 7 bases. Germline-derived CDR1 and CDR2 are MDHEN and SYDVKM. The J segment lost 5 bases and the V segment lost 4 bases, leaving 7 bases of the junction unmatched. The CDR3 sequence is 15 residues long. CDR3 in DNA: TGTGCCAGCAGTTCCCCGACAGGGTCCAATGAAAAACTGTTTTTT. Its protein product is CASSSPTGSNEKLFF.